This T cell receptor beta chain is from a study of T-cell memory formation after mild COVID-19. Study observations and caveats: Pre-infection memory held some responding clones, suggesting pre-existing cross-reactive T cells responded.

Per the germline V gene, CDR1 is SGHAT and CDR2 is FQNNGV. This CDR3 is 15 amino acids long. With V trimmed by 5 bases and J by 2 bases, 8 bases remained unmatched. With respect to this clonotype: Its antigen is still unknown.

TCRdb analysed the 5' RACE reads with MiXCR anew, one entry per CDR3 protein. The sample has 180,000 or so distinct CDR3 sequences, more than 15% seen once; the top ten hold 2% to 2.5%. The sequence was collected from an adult woman who had mild COVID-19 (a few samples of this study predate the infection). Cell type and time point are not known. The rearrangement uses TRBV11-2 and TRBJ2-7, with TRBD1 matching over 8 bases. Sequenced sample: PBMCs or a T cell subset sorted from them (not recorded which). This chain's CDR3 is CASSPTDRVAYEQYF. The CDR3 region has the DNA TGTGCCAGCAGCCCGACGGACAGGGTCGCCTACGAGCAGTACTTC.